This T cell receptor (beta chain) was profiled in a study of T-cell reconstitution after alpha-beta-depleted transplantation in children. Whole-study results and caveats: Reported findings indicate that, about two months after transplant, alpha-beta T cells came from several hundred expanded clones, which were derived from non-depleted graft cells. One year after transplant, T-cell counts and diversity came mostly from newly produced T cells.

CDR3 length equals 14 residues. Notes on this clonotype: Its antigen is still unknown. One end of the junction is discordant with germline, which a read error may explain.

Preparing the TCRbeta library involved the use of unique molecular identifiers. TCRdb reprocessed the PCR reads with MiXCR, giving one entry per CDR3 protein. The sample consists of roughly 350,000 distinct CDR3 sequences, about 17% of them appearing once. The chain has TRBV12-3 or TRBV12-4 and TRBJ1-1, with no clear D. The TCR was taken from a male patient aged 2 to 9 who had a stem cell transplant for acute lymphoblastic leukemia, so the T cells may come from the graft donor. The sequencing here drew on PBMCs, mostly from graft donor cells, taken 360 days after TCRalphabeta/CD19-depleted stem cell transplant. DNA for the CDR3: TGTACCAGCAGCCAGCGGGTTAAGAACACTGAAGCTTTCTTT. Translating gives CTSSQRVKNTEAFF.